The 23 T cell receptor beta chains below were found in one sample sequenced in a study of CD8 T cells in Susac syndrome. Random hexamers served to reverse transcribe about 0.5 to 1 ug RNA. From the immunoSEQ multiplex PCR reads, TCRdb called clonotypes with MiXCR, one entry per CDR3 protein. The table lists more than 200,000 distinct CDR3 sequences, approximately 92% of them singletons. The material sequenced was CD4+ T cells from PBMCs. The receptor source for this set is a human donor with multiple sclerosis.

The CDR3 reads CASSPGLLGAVVAKNIQYF. DNA for the CDR3: TGTGCCAGCAGCCCTGGACTCCTGGGGGCCGTAGTAGCCAAAAACATTCAGTACTTC. The chain has TRBV28 and TRBJ2-4, with D possibly being TRBD1 (6 bases). The germline V gene has CDR1 MDHEN and CDR2 SYDVKM. This CDR3 comprises 19 residues. V lost 6 bases to trimming and J lost 0 bases, with 24 bases between them.

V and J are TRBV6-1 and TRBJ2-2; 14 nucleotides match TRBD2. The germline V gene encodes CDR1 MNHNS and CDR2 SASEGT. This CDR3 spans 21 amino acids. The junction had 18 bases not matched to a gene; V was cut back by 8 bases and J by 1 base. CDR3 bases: TGTGCCAGCCCACCGTCGTCCACGGGACTAGCGGGGGACCAGAACACCGGGGAGCTGTTTTTT. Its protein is CASPPSSTGLAGDQNTGELFF.

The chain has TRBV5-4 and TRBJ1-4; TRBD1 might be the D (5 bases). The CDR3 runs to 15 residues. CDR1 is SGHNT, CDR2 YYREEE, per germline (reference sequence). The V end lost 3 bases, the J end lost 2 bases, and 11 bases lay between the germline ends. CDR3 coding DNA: TGTGCCAGCAGCTCGTCCAAGGGGACTAATGAAAAACTGTTTTTT. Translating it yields CASSSSKGTNEKLFF.

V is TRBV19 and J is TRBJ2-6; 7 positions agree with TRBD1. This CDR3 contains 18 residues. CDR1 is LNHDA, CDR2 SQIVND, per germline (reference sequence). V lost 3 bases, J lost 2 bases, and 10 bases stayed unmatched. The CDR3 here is CASSIEGRGIPGANVLTF. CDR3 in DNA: TGTGCCAGTAGTATTGAGGGCAGGGGGATCCCTGGGGCCAACGTCCTGACTTTC.

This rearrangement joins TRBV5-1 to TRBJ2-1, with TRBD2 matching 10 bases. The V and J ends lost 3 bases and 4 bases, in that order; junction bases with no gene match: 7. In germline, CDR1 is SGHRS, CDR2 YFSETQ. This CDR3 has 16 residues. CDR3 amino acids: CASSSAGGPGYNEQFF. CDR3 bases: TGCGCCAGCAGCTCAGCGGGGGGGCCGGGGTACAATGAGCAGTTCTTC.

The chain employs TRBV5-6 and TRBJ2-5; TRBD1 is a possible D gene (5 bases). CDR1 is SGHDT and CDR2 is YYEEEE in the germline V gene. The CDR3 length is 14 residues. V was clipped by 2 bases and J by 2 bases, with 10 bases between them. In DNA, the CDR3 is TGTGCCAGCAGCTTTGGGGCGGATCAAGAGACCCAGTACTTC. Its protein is CASSFGADQETQYF.

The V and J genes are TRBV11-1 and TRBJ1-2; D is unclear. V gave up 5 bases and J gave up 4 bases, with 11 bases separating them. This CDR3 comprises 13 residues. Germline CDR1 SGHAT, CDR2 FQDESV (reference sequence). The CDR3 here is CASSPHTGYGYTF. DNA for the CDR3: TGTGCCAGCAGCCCCCACACCGGCTATGGCTACACCTTC. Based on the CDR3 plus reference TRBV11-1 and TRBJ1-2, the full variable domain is EAEVAQSPRYKITEKSQAVAFWCDPISGHATLYWYRQILGQGPELLVQFQDESVVDDSQLPKDRFSAERLKGVDSTLKIQPAELGDSAMYLCASSPHTGYGYTFGSGTRLTVV.

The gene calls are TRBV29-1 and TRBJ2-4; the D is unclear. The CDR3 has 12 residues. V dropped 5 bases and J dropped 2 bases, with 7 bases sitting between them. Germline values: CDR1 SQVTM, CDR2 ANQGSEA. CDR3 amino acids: CSVRLSKNIQYF. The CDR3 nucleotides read TGCAGCGTTCGGTTATCCAAAAACATTCAGTACTTC.

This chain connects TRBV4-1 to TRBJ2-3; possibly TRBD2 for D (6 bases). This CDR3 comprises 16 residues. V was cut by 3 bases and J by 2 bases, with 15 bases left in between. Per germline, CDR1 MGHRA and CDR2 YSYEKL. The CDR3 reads CASSHERPSVTDTQYF. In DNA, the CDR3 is TGCGCCAGCAGCCACGAGAGGCCTAGCGTCACAGATACGCAGTATTTT.

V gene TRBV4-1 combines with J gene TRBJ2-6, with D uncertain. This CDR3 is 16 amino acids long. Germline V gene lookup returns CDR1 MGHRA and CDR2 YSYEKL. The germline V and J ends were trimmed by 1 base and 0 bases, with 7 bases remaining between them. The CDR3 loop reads CASSQVPSSGANVLTF. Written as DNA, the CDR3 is TGCGCCAGCAGCCAAGTTCCAAGCTCTGGGGCCAACGTCCTGACTTTC.

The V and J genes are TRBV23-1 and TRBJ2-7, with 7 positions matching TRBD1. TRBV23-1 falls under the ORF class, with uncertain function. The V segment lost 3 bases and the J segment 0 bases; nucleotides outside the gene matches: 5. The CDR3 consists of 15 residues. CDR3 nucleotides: TGCGCCAGCAGTCAGTCGGACAGGACCTCCTACGAGCAGTACGTC. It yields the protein CASSQSDRTSYEQYV.

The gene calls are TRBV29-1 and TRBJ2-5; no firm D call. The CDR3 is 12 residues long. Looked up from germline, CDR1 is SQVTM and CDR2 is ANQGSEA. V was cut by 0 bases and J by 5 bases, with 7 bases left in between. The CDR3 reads CSVEDPGETQYF. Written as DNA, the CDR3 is TGCAGCGTTGAAGATCCCGGGGAGACCCAGTACTTC.

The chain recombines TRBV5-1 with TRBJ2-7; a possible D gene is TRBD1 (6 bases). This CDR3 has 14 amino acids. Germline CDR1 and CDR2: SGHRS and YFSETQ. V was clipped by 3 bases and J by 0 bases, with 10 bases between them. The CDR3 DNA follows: TGCGCCAGCAGCTCCGGGACATTCTCCTACGAGCAGTACTTC. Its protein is CASSSGTFSYEQYF.

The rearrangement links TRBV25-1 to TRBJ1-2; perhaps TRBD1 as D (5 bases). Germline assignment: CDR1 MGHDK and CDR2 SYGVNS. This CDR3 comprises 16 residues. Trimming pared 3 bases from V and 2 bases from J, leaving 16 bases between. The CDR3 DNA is TGTGCCAGCAGTGATGCCGTGGACACCCGAAACTATGGCTACACCTTC. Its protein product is CASSDAVDTRNYGYTF.

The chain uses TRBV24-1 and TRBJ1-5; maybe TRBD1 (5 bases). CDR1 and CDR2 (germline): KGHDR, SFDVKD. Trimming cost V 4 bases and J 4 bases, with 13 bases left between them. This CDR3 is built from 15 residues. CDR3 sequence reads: CATSDPGTSNQPQHF. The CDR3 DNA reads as TGTGCCACCAGTGACCCAGGGACCTCTAATCAGCCCCAGCATTTT.

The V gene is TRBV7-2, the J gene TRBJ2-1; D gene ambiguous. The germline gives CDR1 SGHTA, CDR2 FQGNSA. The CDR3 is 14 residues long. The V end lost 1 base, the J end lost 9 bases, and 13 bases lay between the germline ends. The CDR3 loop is CASSLGPVSSEQFF. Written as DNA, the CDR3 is TGTGCCAGCAGCTTAGGTCCCGTTTCCAGTGAGCAGTTCTTC. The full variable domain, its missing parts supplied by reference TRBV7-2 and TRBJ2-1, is GAGVSQSPSNKVTEKGKDVELRCDPISGHTALYWYRQSLGQGLEFLIYFQGNSAPDKSGLPSDRFSAERTGGSVSTLTIQRTQQEDSAVYLCASSLGPVSSEQFFGPGTRLTVL.

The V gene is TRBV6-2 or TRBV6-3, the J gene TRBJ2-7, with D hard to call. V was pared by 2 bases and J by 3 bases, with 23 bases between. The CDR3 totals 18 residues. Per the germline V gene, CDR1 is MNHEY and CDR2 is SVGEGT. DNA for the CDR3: TGTGCCAGCAGTTACCGGAGACCGGGCCAGTCAATTCACTACGAGCAGTACTTC. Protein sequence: CASSYRRPGQSIHYEQYF.

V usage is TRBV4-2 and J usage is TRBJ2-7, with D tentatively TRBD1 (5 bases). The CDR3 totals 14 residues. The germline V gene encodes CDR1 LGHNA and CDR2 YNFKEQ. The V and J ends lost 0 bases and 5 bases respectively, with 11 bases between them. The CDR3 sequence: CASSQERQGHEQYF. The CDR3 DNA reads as TGTGCCAGCAGCCAAGAACGCCAGGGCCACGAGCAGTACTTC.

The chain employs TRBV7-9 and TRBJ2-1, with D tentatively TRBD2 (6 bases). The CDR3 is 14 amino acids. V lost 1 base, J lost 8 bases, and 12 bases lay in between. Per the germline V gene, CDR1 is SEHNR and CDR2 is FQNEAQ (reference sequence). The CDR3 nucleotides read TGTGCCAGCAGCTTAGAGGCTAGCGTGGATGAGCAGTTCTTC. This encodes CASSLEASVDEQFF.

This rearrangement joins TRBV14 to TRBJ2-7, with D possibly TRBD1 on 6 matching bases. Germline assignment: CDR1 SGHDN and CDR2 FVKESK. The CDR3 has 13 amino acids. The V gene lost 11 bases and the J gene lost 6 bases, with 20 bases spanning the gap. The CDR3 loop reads CAHWIIRGAEQYV. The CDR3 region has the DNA TGTGCCCATTGGATAATCAGGGGCGCCGAGCAGTACGTC.

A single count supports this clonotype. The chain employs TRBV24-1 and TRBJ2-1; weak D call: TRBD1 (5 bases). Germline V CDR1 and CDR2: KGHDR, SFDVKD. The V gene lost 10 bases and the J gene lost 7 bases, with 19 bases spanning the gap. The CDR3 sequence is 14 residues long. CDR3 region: CATSIGGRVNEQFF. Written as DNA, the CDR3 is TGTGCCACTTCCATCGGCGGCAGGGTTAATGAGCAGTTCTTC.

CDR3 region: CAWSVGARDNEKLFF. The CDR3 nucleotides read TGTGCCTGGAGTGTCGGGGCTAGAGATAATGAAAAACTGTTTTTT. The chain carries TRBV30 and TRBJ1-4, with a tentative D call TRBD1 (5 bases). The CDR3 contains 15 residues. Germline V gives CDR1 GTSNPN, CDR2 SVGIG (reference sequence). The V end lost 0 bases, the J end lost 4 bases, and 12 bases lay between the germline ends. The variable domain in full, with the rest retrieved from reference TRBV30 and TRBJ1-4, is SQTIHQWPATLVQPVGSPLSLECTVEGTSNPNLYWYRQAAGRGLQLLFYSVGIGQISSEVPQNLSASRPQDRQFILSSKKLLLSDSGFYLCAWSVGARDNEKLFFGSGTQLSVL.

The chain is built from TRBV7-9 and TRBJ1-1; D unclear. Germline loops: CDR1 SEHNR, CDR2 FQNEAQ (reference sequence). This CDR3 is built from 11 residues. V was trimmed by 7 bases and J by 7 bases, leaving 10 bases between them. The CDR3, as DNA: TGTGCCAGCACCAGGTACAGTGAAGCTTTCTTT. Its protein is CASTRYSEAFF.